These 15 T cell receptor beta chains were sequenced from one sample in a study of shared clonotypes between healthy human individuals. Clones were read by immunoSEQ multiplex PCR, and TCRdb kept only the in-frame ones, dropping some. The sample has approximately 1,000,000 clones; about four fifths are singletons. Sequenced: memory CD4+ T cells from PBMCs. Subset in this sample: CD45RA-negative fraction. The receptors stem from a man between 18 and 29 years old in good health. Some clones in this sample may be carry-over from other donors' samples.

J is TRBJ2-5 and V is TRBV30; D gene unclear. The J call is in doubt because the DNA end fits TRBJ2-7 better. CDR1 and CDR2 (germline): GTSNPN, SVGIG (reference sequence). The CDR3 sequence is 11 residues long. The CDR3 coding sequence is TGTGCCTGGAGTGTACTTCACGAGCAGTACTTC. It yields the protein CAWSVLHEQYF.

For this clone: This sample includes further DNA sequences coding for the same CDR3. The V gene is TRBV11-2, the J gene TRBJ2-7, with 7 bases aligning to TRBD2. J lost 0 bases, V lost 3 bases, and 2 bases had no gene match. Germline values: CDR1 SGHAT, CDR2 FQNNGV. The CDR3 is made up of 14 amino acids. CDR3 DNA: TGTGCCAGCAGCTTGGCTAGCGGCTCCTACGAGCAGTACTTC. It encodes CASSLASGSYEQYF.

The chain employs TRBV4-1 and TRBJ1-5, with 9 bases fitting TRBD1. V was clipped by 1 base and J by 7 bases; unmatched bases: 8. The CDR3 consists of 16 residues. In germline, CDR1 is MGHRA, CDR2 YSYEKL. The CDR3 is CASSQGMGQGRQPQHF. The CDR3 DNA is TGCGCCAGCAGCCAAGGAATGGGACAGGGCAGGCAGCCCCAGCATTTT.

This clone was observed a handful of times. The sample has other DNA sequences that encode this CDR3 too. This rearrangement joins TRBV20-1 to TRBJ2-5; the D is unclear. Germline V gene data show CDR1 as DFQATT and CDR2 as SNEGSKA (reference sequence). The V end was cut by 6 bases, the J end by 4 bases, with 6 bases between. The CDR3 length is 10 residues. CDR3 bases: TGCAGTGCCTCGTTAGAGACCCAGTACTTC. This translates into CSASLETQYF.

On this clone itself: Additional DNA sequences in this sample encode the identical CDR3. The rearrangement joins TRBV6-6 to TRBJ2-5; D gene uncertain. The CDR3 consists of 11 residues. Trimming took 2 bases from V and 5 from J, leaving 3 bases between them. CDR1 is MNHNY, CDR2 SVGAGI, per germline (reference sequence). CDR3 residues: CASSYSETQYF. The DNA of the CDR3 is TGTGCCAGCAGTTACAGTGAGACCCAGTACTTC.

This sequence joins TRBV5-1 and TRBJ2-6, with D perhaps matching TRBD1 (5 bases). CDR3 length: 15 residues. The V gene lost 0 bases and the J gene lost 2 bases, with 6 bases spanning the gap. Germline V CDR1 and CDR2: SGHRS, YFSETQ. CDR3 sequence (DNA): TGCGCCAGCAGCTTGGCCAGGGCTGGGGCCAACGTCCTGACTTTC. Protein sequence: CASSLARAGANVLTF. Drawing the rest from reference TRBV5-1 and TRBJ2-6, the complete variable domain is KAGVTQTPRYLIKTRGQQVTLSCSPISGHRSVSWYQQTPGQGLQFLFEYFSETQRNKGNFPGRFSGRQFSNSRSEMNVSTLELGDSALYLCASSLARAGANVLTFGAGSRLTVL.

This clone has just one count. V and J are TRBV5-6 and TRBJ2-1; 7 bases are shared with TRBD1. V shed 4 bases and J 4 bases; nucleotides not matched to a gene: 8. CDR1 and CDR2 (germline): SGHDT, YYEEEE. This CDR3 region has 15 residues. The CDR3 region has the DNA TGTGCCAGCAGCCAGTGGACAGGATTATACAATGAGCAGTTCTTC. It translates to CASSQWTGLYNEQFF.

Worth noting for this clone: Here the CDR3 omits its conserved ending phenylalanine or tryptophan, so a read error is the likely source. The DNA is left out, because the CDR3 cannot be placed on it with certainty; the CDR3 is given as TCRdb lists it. V and J are TRBV28 and TRBJ2-7; TRBD1 is the table's D call and was not checked against the DNA. Germline lookup yields CDR1 MDHEN and CDR2 SYDVKM. The CDR3 is made up of 13 amino acids, end residues included. This CDR3 is CASSTKAGSPRGI.

This chain uses TRBV7-6 with TRBJ2-1; no reliable D call. CDR3 length: 15 amino acids. V was trimmed by 4 bases and J by 8 bases, leaving 18 bases between them. The germline V gene has CDR1 SGHVS and CDR2 FNYEAQ. Written as DNA, the CDR3 is TGTGCCAGCAGCTCCCCGGCTATGCGGTTACATGAGCAGTTCTTC. Protein: CASSSPAMRLHEQFF. The whole variable domain, filled in from reference TRBV7-6 and TRBJ2-1, reads GAGVSQSPRYKVTKRGQDVALRCDPISGHVSLYWYRQALGQGPEFLTYFNYEAQQDKSGLPNDRFSAERPEGSISTLTIQRTEQRDSAMYRCASSSPAMRLHEQFFGPGTRLTVL.

J is TRBJ1-5 and V is TRBV7-8; a weak D match, TRBD1 (6 bases). The V gene's germline CDR1 is SGHVS and CDR2 FQNEAQ. There are 14 residues in the CDR3. Trimming left V 3 bases short and J 12 bases short, with 18 bases between. The CDR3 loop reads CASSFSRGDGVQHF. For the CDR3, the DNA is TGTGCCAGCAGCTTCTCTAGGGGGGACGGAGTCCAGCATTTT.

There are a few counts of this clone. This chain links TRBV5-1 with TRBJ1-3; 8 nucleotides match TRBD1. The CDR3 covers 15 residues. Germline lookup yields CDR1 SGHRS and CDR2 YFSETQ. V shed 2 bases, J shed 3 bases, and the junction held 4 bases outside the gene matches. The CDR3 reads CASSFDRGNGNTIYF. CDR3 bases: TGCGCCAGCAGCTTCGACAGGGGTAATGGAAACACCATATATTTT.

The V gene is TRBV27, the J gene TRBJ1-1, with TRBD1 as a possible D gene (6 bases). V lost 4 bases and J 4 bases, leaving 22 bases between the germline ends. The germline V gene has CDR1 MNHEY and CDR2 SMNVEV (reference sequence). The CDR3 runs 17 residues. The CDR3 spells CASSSLRRGGGGTEAFF. The CDR3 DNA sequence: TGTGCCAGCAGTTCCCTTAGGAGAGGGGGTGGTGGCACTGAAGCTTTCTTT.

The V call is TRBV7-9, the J call TRBJ1-2; the match to TRBD1 covers 8 bases. CDR1 and CDR2 (germline): SEHNR, FQNEAQ (reference sequence). Trimming took 4 bases from V and 2 from J; bases not matched to a gene: 3. This CDR3 is built from 14 residues. The CDR3 is CASSWQGANYGYTF. The CDR3 DNA reads as TGTGCCAGCAGCTGGCAGGGGGCGAACTATGGCTACACCTTC.

This clone was seen a handful of times. This chain uses TRBV7-2 with TRBJ1-3; 7 bases line up with TRBD1. The V gene end was trimmed by 2 bases and the J gene end by 6 bases; junction bases not matched to a gene: 4. The germline V gene has CDR1 SGHTA and CDR2 FQGNSA. The CDR3 is 14 residues long. CDR3 bases: TGTGCCAGCAGCTTAAGACAGGGAGAAAACACCATATATTTT. It yields the protein CASSLRQGENTIYF.

This chain connects TRBV30 to TRBJ2-3, with 9 bases aligning to TRBD1. The CDR3 spans 15 residues. Germline-derived CDR1 and CDR2 are GTSNPN and SVGIG (reference sequence). With V trimmed by 5 bases and J by 0 bases, 6 bases remained unmatched. CDR3 in amino acids: CAWGPGQGSTDTQYF. The CDR3 nucleotides are TGTGCCTGGGGGCCGGGACAGGGAAGCACAGATACGCAGTATTTT.